This TCR beta chain was sequenced during a study of radiation and T cells in renal cell carcinoma. Sequenced by immunoSEQ multiplex PCR; TCRdb stores in-frame clones only, minus some. This sample has over 60,000 clones, with less than 85% found just once. Regarding this clone: Antigen: not known.

Time point reported: blood 4 weeks post-SBRT, at nephrectomy. Treatment given: 15 Gy SBRT to primary tumor, nephrectomy 4 weeks later. Nephrectomy followed 15 Gy stereotactic body radiation by 4 weeks. Findings of the study overall: Baseline intratumoral clonotype presence is unknown without pretreatment biopsies.

Germline V gene data show CDR1 as KGHSH and CDR2 as LQKENI. This CDR3 region has 16 residues. V shed 2 bases and J 4 bases; nucleotides not matched to a gene: 10. The genes are TRBV18 and TRBJ1-1, with 7 nucleotides matching TRBD1. The receptor was derived from a woman in her sixties or seventies with renal cell carcinoma. The material sequenced was blood, taken from a patient whose treatment included radiotherapy and nephrectomy. The CDR3 here is CASSPKTGLLITEAFF. CDR3 DNA: TGTGCCAGCTCACCAAAGACAGGGCTCTTAATCACTGAAGCTTTCTTT.